The sequence of this T cell receptor (beta chain) was determined in a study of CD8 T cells in Susac syndrome (dated by TCRdb to about 2019). The study in broad terms: Repertoire sequencing was used to test whether CD8+ T cell activation and differentiation in Susac syndrome was antigen driven. Clonality of the CD8+ T cell repertoire was compared between about a dozen healthy donors, roughly 14 Susac syndrome patients and under 19 multiple sclerosis patients. What the research found in general, with its limitations: The TCR sequencing and HLA analysis was acknowledged to have included a relatively small number of individuals.

A note on this clonotype: Its antigen has not been determined. Base quality data are lacking; no much larger clone is found one base away.

RNA was extracted using the RNeasy kit, and roughly 0.5 to 1 microgram was reverse transcribed with random hexamers. The immunoSEQ multiplex PCR assay, covering 54 Vbeta and 13 Jbeta segments, was used to amplify TCR beta CDR3 regions. Bias from PCR amplification was corrected by using a synthetic template baseline for primer optimization and for computational correction. The paper's processing steps were these. Reads were assigned to V, D and J genes according to IMGT and analyzed in immunoSEQ Analyzer, with only productive sequences retained. Clonality was calculated as one minus the Shannon entropy normalized by log2 of the number of productive unique sequences. Public and private clones were assessed among the 100 most prevalent clones of each patient and control. Clones were defined as Susac-specific when absent from the healthy and MS cohorts, from over 950 published viral clones and from other ImmuneACCESS disease sequences. The public reads were run again by TCRdb, first through fastp at Q25 and then through MiXCR, and only productive beta chains were kept. Identical CDR3 protein sequences are pooled into one entry, listed with their most common genes and DNA. Here the V and J calls rest on TCRdb's processing, not on the authors' analysis. The sample table lists around 170,000 distinct CDR3 sequences, about 95% of them with a count of one. The leading ten clones occupy roughly 0.16% of the sample.

Sequences DFQATT (CDR1) and SNEGSKA (CDR2) are obtained from the germline V gene (reference sequence). Between the V and J ends, shortened by 3 bases and 5 bases respectively, the junction contains 3 bases. Taken from cysteine to phenylalanine, the CDR3 has 10 residues. Here the CDR3 DNA is all that survives: 30 bases in frame from base 1. Peripheral blood CD8+ and CD4+ T cells from healthy donors, Susac syndrome patients and multiple sclerosis patients were profiled by high-throughput TCR beta sequencing. The multiple sclerosis controls were treatment-naive patients whose relapsing-remitting disease, either stable or active, fulfilled the revised McDonald criteria. Bulk CD8+ and CD4+ T cells were purified by magnetic negative isolation, whereas CD8+ TEMRA cells were enriched by FACS. Blood was drawn into EDTA tubes, processed within 24 hours, and PBMCs were isolated by density gradient centrifugation. PBMCs intended for TCR sequencing were frozen in liquid nitrogen and were later thawed in a 37 degrees C water bath. Purity of sorted or isolated CD4+, CD8+ and CD8+ TEMRA cells was at least 90%.

The sequence was collected from a human donor with multiple sclerosis. The rearranged segments are TRBV20-1 and TRBJ2-3; the D gene cannot be resolved reliably. The sample was CD8+ T cells from PBMCs. The CDR3 here reads CSASQDTQYF. The nucleotide sequence reads TGCAGTGCTAGTCAAGATACGCAGTATTTT.